The 10 T cell receptor beta chains given below trace back to one sample, sequenced in a study of T cell changes during pregnancy in multiple sclerosis. Repertoires were generated with immunoSEQ multiplex PCR, while TCRdb's copy carries only in-frame clones and drops some. The table lists about 70,000 clones, 94% of them singletons. The sequences come from peripheral blood, collected in the third trimester of pregnancy. These receptors originate from a female donor with multiple sclerosis, enrolled in a pregnancy study.

The chain combines TRBV29-1 with TRBJ1-2, with 10 bases fitting TRBD1. This CDR3 spans 14 amino acids. The junction had 8 bases not matched to a gene; V was cut back by 6 bases and J by 4 bases. CDR1 and CDR2 from the germline V gene are SQVTM and ANQGSEA. The CDR3 coding sequence is TGCAGCGTGAGCCCGGGACAGGGGTTCTATGGCTACACCTTC. Its protein product is CSVSPGQGFYGYTF.

This sequence joins TRBV6-4 and TRBJ2-3, with 10 positions matching TRBD2. V dropped 4 bases and J dropped 0; count of bases not matched to a gene: 7. The CDR3 runs to 17 residues. Germline lookup yields CDR1 MRHNA and CDR2 SNTAGT. The CDR3 nucleotides read TGTGCCAGCAGTGTGCAAGGGACTAGCGACAGCACAGATACGCAGTATTTT. It is translated as CASSVQGTSDSTDTQYF.

J is TRBJ2-2 and V is TRBV7-2; 8 bases agree with TRBD1. Germline V gives CDR1 SGHTA, CDR2 FQGNSA. With 1 base clipped from V and 5 bases from J, the junction kept 3 bases outside the gene matches. The CDR3 runs 15 residues. As DNA, the CDR3 is TGTGCCAGCAGCTTAGTCAGGGGGCCAACCGGGGAGCTGTTTTTT. It is translated as CASSLVRGPTGELFF.

V usage is TRBV18 and J usage is TRBJ2-1; 7 positions match TRBD1. The ends lost 0 bases at V and 6 bases at J; junction bases unmatched: 2. Germline CDR1 reads KGHSH; CDR2 reads LQKENI. CDR3 length: 14 residues. The CDR3 here is CASSPPSGGNEQFF. DNA of the CDR3: TGTGCCAGCTCACCACCGTCAGGGGGCAATGAGCAGTTCTTC.

The chain is built from TRBV9 and TRBJ1-1, with no clear D. Per the germline V gene, CDR1 is SGDLS and CDR2 is YYNGEE. This CDR3 is built from 14 residues. The V gene lost 0 bases and the J gene lost 10 bases, with 16 bases spanning the gap. CDR3 sequence (DNA): TGTGCCAGCAGCGTAGAAGGTGTATCACAGTCAGCTTTCTTT. It is translated as CASSVEGVSQSAFF. The full variable domain, in which reference TRBV9 and TRBJ1-1 provide the parts outside the CDR3, is DSGVTQTPKHLITATGQRVTLRCSPRSGDLSVYWYQQSLDQGLQFLIQYYNGEERAKGNILERFSAQQFPDLHSELNLSSLELGDSALYFCASSVEGVSQSAFFGQGTRLTVV.

DNA of the CDR3: TGTGCCAGCTCACCCCTAGGCGGAGAGCCCTATGGCTACACCTTC. It yields the protein CASSPLGGEPYGYTF. The rearrangement uses TRBV18 and TRBJ1-2; D gene unclear. The CDR3 runs 15 residues. V was trimmed by 3 bases and J by 4 bases, leaving 15 bases between them. Germline V gene sequence: CDR1 KGHSH, CDR2 LQKENI.

The chain is built from TRBV7-8 and TRBJ2-5; D not certain. In germline, CDR1 is SGHVS, CDR2 FQNEAQ. Trimming removed 5 bases at V and 10 bases at J, with 8 bases between. The CDR3 runs to 10 residues. The CDR3 DNA reads as TGTGCCAGCAGCGATAGCATCCAGTACTTC. Its protein is CASSDSIQYF. Supplemented by reference TRBV7-8 and TRBJ2-5, the full variable domain reads GAGVSQSPRYKVAKRGQDVALRCDPISGHVSLFWYQQALGQGPEFLTYFQNEAQLDKSGLPSDRFFAERPEGSVSTLKIQRTQQEDSAVYLCASSDSIQYFGPGTRLLVL.

This rearrangement joins TRBV7-2 to TRBJ1-5, with D unresolved. The CDR3 covers 15 residues. V was pared by 5 bases and J by 5 bases, with 16 bases between. Germline-derived CDR1 and CDR2 are SGHTA and FQGNSA. This chain's CDR3 is CASSPNPTSYQPQHF. CDR3 nucleotide sequence: TGTGCCAGCAGCCCAAACCCGACATCTTATCAGCCCCAGCATTTT.

This chain links TRBV9 with TRBJ2-1, with D possibly being TRBD2 (5 bases). Trimming left V 5 bases short and J 9 bases short, with 24 bases between. The CDR3 contains 16 residues. Per the germline V gene, CDR1 is SGDLS and CDR2 is YYNGEE. The CDR3 DNA follows: TGTGCCAGCAGTGCCGAAGGAGCGGTACCTGAGCGTGAGCAGTTCTTC. Translation: CASSAEGAVPEREQFF.

The chain uses TRBV19 and TRBJ1-2; 11 bases fit TRBD1. The CDR3 runs to 13 residues. With V trimmed by 9 bases and J by 2 bases, 2 bases remained unmatched. Germline V lookup: CDR1 LNHDA, CDR2 SQIVND (reference sequence). In DNA, the CDR3 is TGTGCCAGCCGGGACAGGGGGAACTATGGCTACACCTTC. Protein: CASRDRGNYGYTF.